The clone carrying this T cell receptor beta chain was picked up many times. The antigen remains undetermined. Between the trimmed V and J ends, which lost 7 bases and 2 bases, there was a span of 18 bases. The CDR3 runs 15 residues. The sample belongs to a study of Graves' ophthalmopathy and Graves' hyperthyroidism. Broader study findings: Most expanded thyroid clonotypes above 0.001 frequency also appeared in blood.

The study amplified TCR beta CDR3 regions using RNA transcripts. The workflow started with a first-round RT-PCR run with HTBI primers and then moved on to a second-round multiplex PCR. TCRdb reprocessed the multiplex PCR reads with MiXCR, giving one entry per CDR3 protein. The sample lists approximately 160,000 distinct CDR3 sequences, under 45% occurring once. Sequencing input: peripheral blood. This chain links TRBV12-3 or TRBV12-4 with TRBJ2-7; D unresolved. This clonotype was sampled from a man aged 25-45 years with Graves' ophthalmopathy. The CDR3 DNA follows: TGTGCCAGCACTCTACAGATGGAGTTCCCCTACGAGCAGTACTTC. This encodes CASTLQMEFPYEQYF.